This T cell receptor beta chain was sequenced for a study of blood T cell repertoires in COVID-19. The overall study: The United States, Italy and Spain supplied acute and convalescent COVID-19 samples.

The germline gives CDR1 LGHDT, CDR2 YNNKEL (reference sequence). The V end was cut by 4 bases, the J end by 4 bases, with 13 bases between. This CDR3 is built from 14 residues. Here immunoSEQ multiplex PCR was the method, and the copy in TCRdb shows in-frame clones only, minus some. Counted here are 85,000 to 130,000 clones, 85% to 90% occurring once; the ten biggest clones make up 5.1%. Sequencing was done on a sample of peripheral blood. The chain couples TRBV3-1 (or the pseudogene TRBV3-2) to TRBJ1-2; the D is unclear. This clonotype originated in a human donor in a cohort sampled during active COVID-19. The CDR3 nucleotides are TGTGCCAGCAGCCCCTCTGCCTCAGGCTATGGCTACACCTTC. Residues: CASSPSASGYGYTF.